Presented here are 8 T cell receptor beta chains from one specimen sequenced in a study of blood T cell repertoires in COVID-19. Produced via immunoSEQ multiplex PCR; TCRdb's table is partial and in-frame only. The sample contains around 230,000 clones, approximately 87% of which appear only once. Material for sequencing was peripheral blood. These receptors originate from a woman aged 65 to 85 with active or convalescent COVID-19.

The chain employs TRBV7-2 and TRBJ2-5, with 9 bases matching TRBD2. The CDR3 consists of 15 residues. Trimming cost V 2 bases and J 1 base; bases outside gene matches: 2. Per germline, CDR1 SGHTA and CDR2 FQGNSA. The CDR3 DNA reads TGTGCCAGCAGCTTACTAGCGGGATCCCAAGAGACCCAGTACTTC. Translation gives CASSLLAGSQETQYF.

This chain joins TRBV5-1 and TRBJ1-1; no definite D call. Germline V lookup: CDR1 SGHRS, CDR2 YFSETQ. The CDR3 sequence is 12 residues long. V lost 0 bases, J lost 12 bases, and 12 bases lay in between. CDR3 sequence (DNA): TGCGCCAGCAGCTTGGGTGGGCAGCAGACTTTCTTT. Translated, it gives CASSLGGQQTFF.

The chain's CDR3 is CASSPREGVEAFF. CDR3 bases: TGTGCCAGCTCACCACGCGAAGGGGTTGAAGCTTTCTTT. The chain links TRBV18 to TRBJ1-1; tentatively, D is TRBD1 (5 bases). Germline V lookup: CDR1 KGHSH, CDR2 LQKENI. Trimming left V 1 base short and J 7 bases short, with 10 bases between. There are 13 residues in the CDR3.

The chain couples TRBV10-3 to TRBJ2-3; 7 bases agree with TRBD2. V lost 9 bases, J lost 5 bases, and 5 bases stayed unmatched. In germline, CDR1 is ENHRY, CDR2 SYGVKD. The CDR3 spans 12 residues. The CDR3 region has the DNA TGTGCCATTGGACTAGGCCAAGATACGCAGTATTTT. This translates into CAIGLGQDTQYF.

This chain joins TRBV14 and TRBJ2-1; no definite D call. From germline, CDR1 is SGHDN and CDR2 FVKESK. The CDR3 is 14 amino acids. Deletions cut 0 bases from V and 4 bases from J, with 7 bases between. The CDR3 DNA sequence: TGTGCCAGCAGCCAAGATTCAGTTTACAATGAGCAGTTCTTC. It yields the protein CASSQDSVYNEQFF.

The chain couples TRBV7-2 to TRBJ1-2; 10 positions agree with TRBD1. Losses at the gene ends were 4 bases for V and 3 bases for J; bases not matched to a gene: 5. Germline-derived CDR1 and CDR2 are SGHTA and FQGNSA. The CDR3 extends over 15 amino acids. In DNA, the CDR3 is TGTGCCAGCAGCTATGGACAGGGGGGGGACTATGGCTACACCTTC. Translating gives CASSYGQGGDYGYTF.

The chain has TRBV5-1 and TRBJ2-7; the D gene is possibly TRBD2 (5 bases). The CDR3 is 14 amino acids. The V end lost 0 bases, the J end lost 3 bases, and 10 bases lay between the germline ends. Germline assignment: CDR1 SGHRS and CDR2 YFSETQ. The CDR3 loop is CASSLGLADYEQYF. CDR3 nucleotides: TGCGCCAGCAGCTTGGGGCTAGCTGACTACGAGCAGTACTTC.

This clone was seen only once. The chain uses TRBV10-2 and TRBJ1-5, with TRBD1 matching over 8 bases. Germline V lookup: CDR1 WSHSY, CDR2 SAAADI. V was clipped by 6 bases and J by 0 bases; unmatched bases: 4. The CDR3 consists of 15 residues. CDR3 nucleotides: TGCGCCAGCAGGGAGACAGGGGCTAGCAATCAGCCCCAGCATTTT. Translation gives CASRETGASNQPQHF.